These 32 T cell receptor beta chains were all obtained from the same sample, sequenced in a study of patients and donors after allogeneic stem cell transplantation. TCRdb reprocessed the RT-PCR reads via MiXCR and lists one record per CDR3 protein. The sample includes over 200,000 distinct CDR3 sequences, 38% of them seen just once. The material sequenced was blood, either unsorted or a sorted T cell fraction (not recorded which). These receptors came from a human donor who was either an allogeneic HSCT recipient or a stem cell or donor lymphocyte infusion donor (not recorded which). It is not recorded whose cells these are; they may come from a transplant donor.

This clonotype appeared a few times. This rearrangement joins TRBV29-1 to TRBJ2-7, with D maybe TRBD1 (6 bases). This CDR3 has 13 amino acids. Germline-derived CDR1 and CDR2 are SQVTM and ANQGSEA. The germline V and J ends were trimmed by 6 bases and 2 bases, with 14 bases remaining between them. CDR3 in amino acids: CSVGIGTTYEQYF. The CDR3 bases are TGCAGCGTAGGAATCGGGACAACCTACGAGCAGTACTTC.

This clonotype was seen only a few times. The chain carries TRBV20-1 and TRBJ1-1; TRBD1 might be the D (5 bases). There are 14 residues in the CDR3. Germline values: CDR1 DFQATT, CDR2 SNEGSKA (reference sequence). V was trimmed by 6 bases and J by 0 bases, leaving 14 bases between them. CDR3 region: CSAKLAGMNTEAFF. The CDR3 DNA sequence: TGCAGTGCCAAGTTGGCAGGGATGAACACTGAAGCTTTCTTT.

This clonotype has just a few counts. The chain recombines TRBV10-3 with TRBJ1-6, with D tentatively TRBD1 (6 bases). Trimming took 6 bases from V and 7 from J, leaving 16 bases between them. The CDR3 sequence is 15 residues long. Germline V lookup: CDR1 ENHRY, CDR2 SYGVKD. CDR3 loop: CAISNTGQPNSPLHF. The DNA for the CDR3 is TGTGCCATCAGCAATACCGGACAGCCCAATTCACCCCTCCACTTT.

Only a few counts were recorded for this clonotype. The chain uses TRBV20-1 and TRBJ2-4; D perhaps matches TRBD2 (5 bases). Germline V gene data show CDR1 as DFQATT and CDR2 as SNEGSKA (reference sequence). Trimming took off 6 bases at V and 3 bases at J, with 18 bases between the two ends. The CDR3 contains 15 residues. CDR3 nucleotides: TGCAGTGCCACTTCCAGCAGCGAGGGCAAAAACATTCAGTACTTC. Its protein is CSATSSSEGKNIQYF.

CDR3 loop: CSASGHRRGQPQHF. As DNA, the CDR3 is TGCAGTGCTAGCGGACACCGGAGGGGTCAGCCCCAGCATTTT. This rearrangement joins TRBV20-1 to TRBJ1-5, with TRBD1 as a possible D gene (5 bases). Germline V gene lookup returns CDR1 DFQATT and CDR2 SNEGSKA (reference sequence). Deletions cut 3 bases from V and 6 bases from J, with 15 bases between. The CDR3 runs to 14 residues.

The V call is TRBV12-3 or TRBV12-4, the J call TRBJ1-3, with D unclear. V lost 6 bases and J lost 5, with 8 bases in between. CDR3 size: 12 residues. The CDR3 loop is CASSRNRNTIYF. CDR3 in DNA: TGTGCCAGCAGCAGGAATAGAAACACCATATATTTT.

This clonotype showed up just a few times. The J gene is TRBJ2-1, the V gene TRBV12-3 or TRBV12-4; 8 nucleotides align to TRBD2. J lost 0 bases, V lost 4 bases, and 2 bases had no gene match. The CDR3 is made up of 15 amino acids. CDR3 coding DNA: TGTGCCAGCAGTTCTACTAGCGGCTCCTACAATGAGCAGTTCTTC. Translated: CASSSTSGSYNEQFF.

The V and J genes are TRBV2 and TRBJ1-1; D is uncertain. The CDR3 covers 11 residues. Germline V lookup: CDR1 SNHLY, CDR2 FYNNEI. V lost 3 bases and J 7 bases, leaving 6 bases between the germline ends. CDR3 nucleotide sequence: TGTGCCAGCAGTGAGTGGGGTGAAGCTTTCTTT. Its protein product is CASSEWGEAFF.

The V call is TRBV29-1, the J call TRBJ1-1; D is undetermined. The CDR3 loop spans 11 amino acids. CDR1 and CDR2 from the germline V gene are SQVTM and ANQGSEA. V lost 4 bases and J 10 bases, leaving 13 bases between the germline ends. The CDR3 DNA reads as TGCAGCGTTGGGACGTCCTCGAGAGCTTTCTTT. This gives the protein CSVGTSSRAFF.

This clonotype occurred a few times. DNA of the CDR3: TGTGCCAGCAGCTTAGCGAGGTTTAACTATGGCTACACCTTC. Amino acids: CASSLARFNYGYTF. V and J are TRBV7-2 and TRBJ1-2, with D unresolved. V lost 0 bases to trimming and J lost 1 base, with 6 bases between them. This CDR3 comprises 14 residues. Per germline, CDR1 SGHTA and CDR2 FQGNSA.

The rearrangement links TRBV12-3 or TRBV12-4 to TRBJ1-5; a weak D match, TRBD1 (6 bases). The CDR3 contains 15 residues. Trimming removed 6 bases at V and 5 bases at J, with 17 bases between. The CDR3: CASRPQGSSYQPQHF. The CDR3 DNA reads TGTGCCAGCAGACCCCAGGGGTCTTCATATCAGCCCCAGCATTTT.

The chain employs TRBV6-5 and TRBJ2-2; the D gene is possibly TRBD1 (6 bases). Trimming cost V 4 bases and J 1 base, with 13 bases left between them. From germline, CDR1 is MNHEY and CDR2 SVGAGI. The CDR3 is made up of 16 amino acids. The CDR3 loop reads CASSSTGNLNTGELFF. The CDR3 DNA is TGTGCCAGCAGTTCTACAGGGAATTTGAACACCGGGGAGCTGTTTTTT.

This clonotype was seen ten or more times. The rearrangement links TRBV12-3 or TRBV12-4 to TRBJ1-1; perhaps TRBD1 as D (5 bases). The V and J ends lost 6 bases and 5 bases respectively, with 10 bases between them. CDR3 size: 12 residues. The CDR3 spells CASSWGDTEAFF. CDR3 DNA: TGTGCCAGCAGCTGGGGGGATACTGAAGCTTTCTTT.

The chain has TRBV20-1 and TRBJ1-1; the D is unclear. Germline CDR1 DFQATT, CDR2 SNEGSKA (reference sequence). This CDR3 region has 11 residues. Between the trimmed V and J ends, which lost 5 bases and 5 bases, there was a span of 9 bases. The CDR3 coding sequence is TGCAGTGCTGGTCCGGAGACTGAAGCTTTCTTT. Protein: CSAGPETEAFF.

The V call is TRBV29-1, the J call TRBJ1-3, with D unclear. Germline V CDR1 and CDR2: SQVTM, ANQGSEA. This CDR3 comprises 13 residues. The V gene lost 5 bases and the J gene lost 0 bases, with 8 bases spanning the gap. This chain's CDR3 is CSVQVFSGNTIYF. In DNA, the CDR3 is TGCAGCGTTCAGGTCTTCTCTGGAAACACCATATATTTT. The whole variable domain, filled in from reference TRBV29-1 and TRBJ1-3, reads SAVISQKPSRDICQRGTSLTIQCQVDSQVTMMFWYRQQPGQSLTLIATANQGSEATYESGFVIDKFPISRPNLTFSTLTVSNMSPEDSSIYLCSVQVFSGNTIYFGEGSWLTVV.

The DNA for the CDR3 is TGTGCCAGCAGTTTATTGGACCTCACAGATACGCAGTATTTT. Protein product: CASSLLDLTDTQYF. The V gene is TRBV27, the J gene TRBJ2-3; D not resolved. The CDR3 is made up of 14 amino acids. From germline, CDR1 is MNHEY and CDR2 SMNVEV (reference sequence). The V gene lost 1 base and the J gene lost 2 bases, with 7 bases spanning the gap.

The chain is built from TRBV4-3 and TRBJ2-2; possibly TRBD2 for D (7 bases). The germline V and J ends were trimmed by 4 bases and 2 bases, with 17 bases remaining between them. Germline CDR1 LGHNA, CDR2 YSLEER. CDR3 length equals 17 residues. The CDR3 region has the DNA TGCGCCAGCAGCCGGCTAATGGGAGGGGGAAACACCGGGGAGCTGTTTTTT. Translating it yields CASSRLMGGGNTGELFF.

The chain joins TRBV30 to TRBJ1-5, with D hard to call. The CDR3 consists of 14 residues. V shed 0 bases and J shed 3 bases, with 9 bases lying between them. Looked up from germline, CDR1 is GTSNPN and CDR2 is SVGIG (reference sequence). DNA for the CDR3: TGTGCCTGGAGTGTCTCGGTCCCCAATCAGCCCCAGCATTTT. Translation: CAWSVSVPNQPQHF.

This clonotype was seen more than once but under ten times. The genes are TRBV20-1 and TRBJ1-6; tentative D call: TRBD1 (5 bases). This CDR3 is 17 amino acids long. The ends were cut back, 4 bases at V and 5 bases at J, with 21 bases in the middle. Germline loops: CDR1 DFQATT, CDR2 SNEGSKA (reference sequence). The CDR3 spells CSAILPHGGAHNSPLHF. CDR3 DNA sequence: TGCAGTGCTATCTTACCCCACGGCGGGGCCCATAATTCACCCCTCCACTTT.

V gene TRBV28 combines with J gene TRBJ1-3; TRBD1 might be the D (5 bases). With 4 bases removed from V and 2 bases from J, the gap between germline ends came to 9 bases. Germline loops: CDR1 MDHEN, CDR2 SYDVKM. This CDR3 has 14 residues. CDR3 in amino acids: CASSSGTTGNTIYF. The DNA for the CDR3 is TGTGCCAGCAGTTCCGGGACTACTGGAAACACCATATATTTT.

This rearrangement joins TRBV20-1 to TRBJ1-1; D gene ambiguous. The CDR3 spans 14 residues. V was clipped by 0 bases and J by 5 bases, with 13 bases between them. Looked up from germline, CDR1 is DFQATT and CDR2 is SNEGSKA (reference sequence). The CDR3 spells CSARDPGSETEAFF. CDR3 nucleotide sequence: TGCAGTGCTAGAGATCCGGGGTCAGAAACTGAAGCTTTCTTT.

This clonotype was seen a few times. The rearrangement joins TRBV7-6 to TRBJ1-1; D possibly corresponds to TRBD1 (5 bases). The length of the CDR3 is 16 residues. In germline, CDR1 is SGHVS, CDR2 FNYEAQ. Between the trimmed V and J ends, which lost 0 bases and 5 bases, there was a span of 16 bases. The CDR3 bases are TGTGCCAGCAGCTTAGCGTCCGGATCCGAGGGGACTGAAGCTTTCTTT. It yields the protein CASSLASGSEGTEAFF.

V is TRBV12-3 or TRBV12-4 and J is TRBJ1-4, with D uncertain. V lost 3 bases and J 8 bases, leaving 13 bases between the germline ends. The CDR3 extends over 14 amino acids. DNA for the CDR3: TGTGCCAGCAGTTTGGGAGGTCTACCCGAAAAACTGTTTTTT. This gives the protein CASSLGGLPEKLFF.

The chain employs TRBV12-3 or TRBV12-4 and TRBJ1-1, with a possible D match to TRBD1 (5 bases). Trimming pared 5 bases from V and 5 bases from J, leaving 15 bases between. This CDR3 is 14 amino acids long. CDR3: CASSVDAGGTEAFF. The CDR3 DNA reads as TGTGCCAGCAGTGTAGATGCCGGGGGGACTGAAGCTTTCTTT.

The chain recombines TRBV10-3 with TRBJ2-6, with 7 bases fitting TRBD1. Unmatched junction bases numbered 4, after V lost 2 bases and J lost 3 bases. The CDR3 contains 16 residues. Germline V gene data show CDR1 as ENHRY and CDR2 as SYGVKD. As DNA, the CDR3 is TGTGCCATCAGTGAGCGCAGGGGGTTTGGGGCCAACGTCCTGACTTTC. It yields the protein CAISERRGFGANVLTF.

The CDR3 spells CASSSRRNYGYTF. For the CDR3, the DNA is TGCGCCAGCAGCTCAAGGCGGAACTATGGCTACACCTTC. V and J are TRBV5-1 and TRBJ1-2; D gene uncertain. V was pared by 3 bases and J by 2 bases, with 8 bases between. There are 13 residues in the CDR3. CDR1 SGHRS and CDR2 YFSETQ come from the germline V gene.

In nucleotides, the CDR3 is TGTGCCAGTAGTAGGGACAGGGGGCTCACTGAAGCTTTCTTT. Protein: CASSRDRGLTEAFF. The chain couples TRBV19 to TRBJ1-1; 12 bases fit TRBD1. V dropped 4 bases and J dropped 4; count of bases not matched to a gene: 1. This CDR3 contains 14 residues. In germline, CDR1 is LNHDA, CDR2 SQIVND (reference sequence).

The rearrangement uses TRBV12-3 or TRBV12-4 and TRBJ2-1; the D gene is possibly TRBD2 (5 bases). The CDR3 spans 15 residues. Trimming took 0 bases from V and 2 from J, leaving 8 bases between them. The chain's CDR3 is CASSLALEAYNEQFF. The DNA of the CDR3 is TGTGCCAGCAGTTTAGCACTAGAGGCCTACAATGAGCAGTTCTTC.

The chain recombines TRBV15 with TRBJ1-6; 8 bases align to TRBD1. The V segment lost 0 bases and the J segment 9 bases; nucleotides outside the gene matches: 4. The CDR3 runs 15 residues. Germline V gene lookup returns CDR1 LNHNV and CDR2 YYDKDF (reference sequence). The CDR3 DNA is TGTGCCACCAGCAGAGAAGGACAGGGAAGTTCACCCCTCCACTTT. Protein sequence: CATSREGQGSSPLHF.

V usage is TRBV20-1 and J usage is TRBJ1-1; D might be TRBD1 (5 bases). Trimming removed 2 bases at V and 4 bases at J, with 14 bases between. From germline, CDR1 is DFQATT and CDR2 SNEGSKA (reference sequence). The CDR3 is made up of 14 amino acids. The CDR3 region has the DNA TGCAGTGCTAGAAAACTGGGGCTCGGCACTGAAGCTTTCTTT. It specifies CSARKLGLGTEAFF.

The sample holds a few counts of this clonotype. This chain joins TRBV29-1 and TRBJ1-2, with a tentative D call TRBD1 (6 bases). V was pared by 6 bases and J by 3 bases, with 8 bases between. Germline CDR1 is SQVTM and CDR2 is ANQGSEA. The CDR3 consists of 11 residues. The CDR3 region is CSVRGDYGYTF. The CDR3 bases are TGCAGCGTGAGGGGGGACTATGGCTACACCTTC.

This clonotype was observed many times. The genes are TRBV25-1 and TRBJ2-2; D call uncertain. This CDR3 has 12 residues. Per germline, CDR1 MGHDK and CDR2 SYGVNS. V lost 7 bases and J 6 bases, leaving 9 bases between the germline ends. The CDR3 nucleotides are TGTGCCAGCAAGAGTACGTCCGGGGAGCTGTTTTTT. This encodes CASKSTSGELFF. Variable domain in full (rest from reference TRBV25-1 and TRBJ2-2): EADIYQTPRYLVIGTGKKITLECSQTMGHDKMYWYQQDPGMELHLIHYSYGVNSTEKGDLSSESTVSRIRTEHFPLTLESARPSHTSQYLCASKSTSGELFFGEGSRLTVL.